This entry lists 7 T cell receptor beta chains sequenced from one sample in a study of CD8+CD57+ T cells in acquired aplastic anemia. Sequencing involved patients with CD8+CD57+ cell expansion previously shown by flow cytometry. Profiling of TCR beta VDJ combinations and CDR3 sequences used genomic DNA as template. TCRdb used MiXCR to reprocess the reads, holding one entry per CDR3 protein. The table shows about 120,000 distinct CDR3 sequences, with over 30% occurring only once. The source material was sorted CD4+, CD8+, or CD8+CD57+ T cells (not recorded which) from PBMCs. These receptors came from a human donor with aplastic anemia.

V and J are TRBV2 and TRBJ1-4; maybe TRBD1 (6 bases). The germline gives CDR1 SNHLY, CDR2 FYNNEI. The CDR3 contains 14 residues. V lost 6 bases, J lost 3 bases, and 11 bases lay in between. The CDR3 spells CASRDSGANEKLFF. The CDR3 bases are TGTGCCAGCAGGGATTCAGGGGCTAATGAAAAACTGTTTTTT.

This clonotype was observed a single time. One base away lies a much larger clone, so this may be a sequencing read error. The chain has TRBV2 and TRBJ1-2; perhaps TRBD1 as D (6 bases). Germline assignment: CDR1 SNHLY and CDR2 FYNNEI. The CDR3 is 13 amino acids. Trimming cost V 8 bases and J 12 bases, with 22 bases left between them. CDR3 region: CASWGGTPRGHTF. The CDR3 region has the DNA TGTGCCAGCTGGGGCGGGACTCCCAGGGGCCACACCTTC. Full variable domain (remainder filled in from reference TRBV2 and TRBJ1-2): EPEVTQTPSHQVTQMGQEVILRCVPISNHLYFYWYRQILGQKVEFLVSFYNNEISEKSEIFDDQFSVERPDGSNFTLKIRSTKLEDSAMYFCASWGGTPRGHTFGSGTRLTVV.

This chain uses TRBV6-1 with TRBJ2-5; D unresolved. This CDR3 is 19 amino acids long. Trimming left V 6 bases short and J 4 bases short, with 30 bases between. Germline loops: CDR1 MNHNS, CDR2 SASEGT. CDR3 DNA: TGTGCCAGCAGAAGATGGGTCCCAGGTACGGGTAAGGGTCCAGAGACCCAGTACTTC. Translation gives CASRRWVPGTGKGPETQYF.

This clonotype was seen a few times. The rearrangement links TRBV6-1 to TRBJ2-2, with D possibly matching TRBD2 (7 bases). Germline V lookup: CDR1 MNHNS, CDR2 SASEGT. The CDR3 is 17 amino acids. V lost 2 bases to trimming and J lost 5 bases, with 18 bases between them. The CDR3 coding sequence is TGTGCCAGCAGTGAAACCCCGGGGGGCCGTGGTACCGGGGAGCTGTTTTTT. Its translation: CASSETPGGRGTGELFF.

The CDR3 is CATSRGNRGPEGYTF. For the CDR3, the DNA is TGTGCCACCAGCAGAGGAAACAGGGGACCTGAGGGCTACACCTTC. The chain carries TRBV15 and TRBJ1-2; 7 nucleotides agree with TRBD1. Germline V CDR1 and CDR2: LNHNV, YYDKDF (reference sequence). V lost 1 base, J lost 8 bases, and 10 bases stayed unmatched. This CDR3 spans 15 amino acids.

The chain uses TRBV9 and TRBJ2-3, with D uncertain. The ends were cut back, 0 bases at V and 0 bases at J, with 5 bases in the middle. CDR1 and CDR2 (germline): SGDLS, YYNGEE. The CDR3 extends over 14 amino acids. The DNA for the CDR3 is TGTGCCAGCAGCGTAGAGCCTAGCACAGATACGCAGTATTTT. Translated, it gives CASSVEPSTDTQYF.

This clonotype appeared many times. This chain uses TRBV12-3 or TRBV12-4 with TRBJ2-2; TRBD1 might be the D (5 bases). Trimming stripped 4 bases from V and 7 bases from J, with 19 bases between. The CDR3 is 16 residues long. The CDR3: CASSSHPGMSGGELFF. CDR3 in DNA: TGTGCCAGCAGTTCACACCCAGGGATGAGTGGCGGGGAGCTGTTTTTT.